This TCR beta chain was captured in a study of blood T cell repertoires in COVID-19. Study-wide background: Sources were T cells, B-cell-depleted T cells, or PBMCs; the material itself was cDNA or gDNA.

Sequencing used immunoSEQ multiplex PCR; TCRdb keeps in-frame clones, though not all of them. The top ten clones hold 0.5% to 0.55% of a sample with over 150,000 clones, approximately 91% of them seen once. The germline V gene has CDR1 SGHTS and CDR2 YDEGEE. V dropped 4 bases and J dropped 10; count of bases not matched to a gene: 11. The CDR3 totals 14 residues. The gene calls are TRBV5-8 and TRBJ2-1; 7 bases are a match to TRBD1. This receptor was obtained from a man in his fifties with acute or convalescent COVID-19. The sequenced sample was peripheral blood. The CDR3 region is CASSEDRVGVEQFF. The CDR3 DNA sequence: TGTGCCAGCAGCGAAGACAGGGTCGGTGTAGAGCAGTTCTTC.